These T cell receptor beta chains were read from a single sample in a study of long-term antiretroviral therapy in people with HIV. TCRdb keeps only in-frame clones here, not all; method: immunoSEQ multiplex PCR. The repertoire consists of tens of thousands of clones, with around 96% occurring once and the leading ten covering 6.5% to 10%. Sequences were derived from unsorted PBMCs, sampled 6 to 6.5 years after starting antiretroviral therapy. These receptors were obtained from a man younger than 45 with HIV. The CDR3 runs from the conserved cysteine through the conserved F or W. D genes are given only for firm matches. For some rows the clone size is stated as once, few or many, or as a class when expanded; others skip it.

j_call: TRBJ1-2; v_call: TRBV6-4; d_call: .; clone_size: .; cdr3_aa: CASSDSIVGASGYSGYTF; cdr3_nt: TGTGCCAGCAGTGACTCGATAGTGGGGGCGTCGGGGTATTCTGGCTACACCTTC
j_call: TRBJ2-3; v_call: TRBV7-9; d_call: TRBD2; clone_size: .; cdr3_aa: CASSFGQGLAGGPTDTQYF; cdr3_nt: TGTGCCAGCAGCTTCGGACAGGGCCTAGCGGGAGGGCCCACAGATACGCAGTATTTT
j_call: TRBJ2-2; v_call: TRBV6-5; d_call: TRBD2; clone_size: .; cdr3_aa: CASSGRTSGTGELFF; cdr3_nt: TGTGCCAGCAGTGGAAGGACTAGCGGAACCGGGGAGCTGTTTTTT
j_call: TRBJ2-7; v_call: TRBV9; d_call: .; clone_size: .; cdr3_aa: CASSPPEAGRNEQYF; cdr3_nt: TGTGCCAGCAGCCCCCCGGAGGCAGGGCGCAACGAGCAGTACTTC
j_call: TRBJ2-7; v_call: TRBV9; d_call: TRBD2; clone_size: .; cdr3_aa: CASSPSGSQDEQYF; cdr3_nt: TGTGCCAGCAGCCCCAGCGGGAGCCAGGACGAGCAGTACTTC
j_call: TRBJ2-2; v_call: TRBV10-3; d_call: .; clone_size: .; cdr3_aa: CASQGIMDTGELFF; cdr3_nt: TGTGCCAGTCAGGGGATCATGGACACCGGGGAGCTGTTTTTT
j_call: TRBJ2-7; v_call: TRBV18; d_call: TRBD2; clone_size: .; cdr3_aa: CASSPLTSGSNEQYF; cdr3_nt: TGTGCCAGCTCCCCATTGACTAGCGGGAGCAACGAGCAGTACTTC
j_call: TRBJ1-2; v_call: TRBV6-6; d_call: .; clone_size: .; cdr3_aa: CASSHPGAAGYTF; cdr3_nt: TGTGCCAGCAGCCACCCAGGGGCGGCTGGCTACACCTTC
j_call: TRBJ2-2; v_call: TRBV11-2; d_call: TRBD2; clone_size: .; cdr3_aa: CASSPGGGAGTGELFF; cdr3_nt: TGTGCCAGCAGCCCCGGCGGGGGGGCGGGCACCGGGGAGCTGTTTTTT
j_call: TRBJ2-3; v_call: TRBV6-1; d_call: TRBD2; clone_size: .; cdr3_aa: CASSEARGGTDTQYF; cdr3_nt: TGTGCCAGCAGTGAAGCGCGGGGGGGCACAGATACGCAGTATTTT
j_call: TRBJ2-7; v_call: TRBV30; d_call: TRBD1; clone_size: .; cdr3_aa: CAWSLLGTGGFNEQYF; cdr3_nt: TGTGCCTGGAGCCTTCTGGGAACAGGGGGCTTCAACGAGCAGTACTTC
j_call: TRBJ2-4; v_call: TRBV9; d_call: TRBD1; clone_size: .; cdr3_aa: CASSLGTGRTKNIQYF; cdr3_nt: TGTGCCAGCAGCCTAGGGACAGGGCGGACCAAAAACATTCAGTACTTC
j_call: TRBJ1-2; v_call: TRBV9; d_call: TRBD1; clone_size: .; cdr3_aa: CASRKNQGAHGYTF; cdr3_nt: TGTGCCAGCAGAAAAAATCAGGGGGCGCATGGCTACACCTTC
j_call: TRBJ2-1; v_call: TRBV19; d_call: TRBD2; clone_size: .; cdr3_aa: CATPHGTSTRFF; cdr3_nt: TGTGCCACCCCACATGGGACTAGCACTCGGTTCTTC
j_call: TRBJ2-5; v_call: TRBV13; d_call: TRBD1; clone_size: .; cdr3_aa: CASSNPGQGNLETQYF; cdr3_nt: TGTGCCAGCAGCAACCCGGGACAGGGTAATTTGGAGACCCAGTACTTC
j_call: TRBJ1-2; v_call: TRBV6-5; d_call: TRBD1; clone_size: once; cdr3_aa: CASSPTGGWAGYTF; cdr3_nt: TGTGCCAGCAGCCCCACAGGGGGCTGGGCCGGCTACACCTTC
j_call: TRBJ2-7; v_call: TRBV9; d_call: .; clone_size: .; cdr3_aa: CASSVGGPPSYEQYF; cdr3_nt: TGTGCCAGCAGCGTAGGGGGACCCCCCTCCTACGAGCAGTACTTC
j_call: TRBJ2-1; v_call: TRBV4-3; d_call: TRBD2; clone_size: .; cdr3_aa: CASSQGLAGFYNEQFF; cdr3_nt: TGCGCCAGCAGCCAAGGACTAGCGGGTTTCTACAATGAGCAGTTCTTC
j_call: TRBJ2-7; v_call: TRBV11-2; d_call: .; clone_size: .; cdr3_aa: CASSLEVTAFHEQYF; cdr3_nt: TGTGCCAGCAGCTTAGAAGTGACAGCCTTCCACGAGCAGTACTTC
j_call: TRBJ1-1; v_call: TRBV19; d_call: TRBD1; clone_size: .; cdr3_aa: CASSIRTGDAFF; cdr3_nt: TGTGCCAGTAGTATACGGACAGGCGACGCTTTCTTT
j_call: TRBJ2-4; v_call: TRBV5-4; d_call: TRBD2; clone_size: once; cdr3_aa: CASSLVGTSGVKNIQYF; cdr3_nt: TGTGCCAGCAGCTTGGTCGGGACTAGCGGGGTCAAAAACATTCAGTACTTC
j_call: TRBJ2-7; v_call: TRBV7-6; d_call: .; clone_size: .; cdr3_aa: CASSSILEGEQYF; cdr3_nt: TGTGCCAGCAGCTCCATACTCGAGGGAGAGCAGTACTTC
j_call: TRBJ2-3; v_call: TRBV11-2; d_call: .; clone_size: .; cdr3_aa: CASSLEGRLAQYF; cdr3_nt: TGTGCCAGCAGCTTAGAAGGGAGATTAGCGCAGTATTTT
j_call: TRBJ2-5; v_call: TRBV4-3; d_call: TRBD1; clone_size: few; cdr3_aa: CASSPFDRGGETQYF; cdr3_nt: TGCGCCAGCAGCCCTTTCGACAGGGGAGGCGAGACCCAGTACTTC
j_call: TRBJ1-5; v_call: TRBV30; d_call: TRBD1; clone_size: .; cdr3_aa: CAWRGGQGNNQPQHF; cdr3_nt: TGTGCCTGGAGGGGGGGACAGGGGAACAATCAGCCCCAGCATTTT
j_call: TRBJ1-2; v_call: TRBV6-1; d_call: .; clone_size: .; cdr3_aa: CARTQGSPFLYGYTF; cdr3_nt: TGTGCCAGGACGCAGGGAAGTCCCTTCCTCTATGGCTACACCTTC
j_call: TRBJ2-7; v_call: TRBV7-8; d_call: TRBD2; clone_size: .; cdr3_aa: CASSPRGENYEQYF; cdr3_nt: TGTGCCAGCAGCCCGCGGGGGGAAAACTACGAGCAGTACTTC
j_call: TRBJ1-1; v_call: TRBV18; d_call: TRBD1; clone_size: .; cdr3_aa: CASSPAHPGGTEAFF; cdr3_nt: TGTGCCAGCTCACCAGCACATCCAGGGGGCACTGAAGCTTTCTTT
j_call: TRBJ2-1; v_call: TRBV6-4; d_call: TRBD1; clone_size: .; cdr3_aa: CASRVDRELGEQFF; cdr3_nt: TGTGCCAGCAGAGTGGACAGGGAATTGGGTGAGCAGTTCTTC
j_call: TRBJ2-3; v_call: TRBV7-7; d_call: .; clone_size: .; cdr3_aa: CASSLQAQTDTQYF; cdr3_nt: TGTGCTAGCAGCTTACAGGCCCAGACAGATACGCAGTATTTT
j_call: TRBJ1-2; v_call: TRBV10-3; d_call: TRBD1; clone_size: once; cdr3_aa: CAIRGQGAMGYGYTF; cdr3_nt: TGTGCCATCAGGGGACAGGGGGCAATGGGCTATGGCTACACCTTC
j_call: TRBJ1-3; v_call: TRBV4-2; d_call: TRBD1; clone_size: .; cdr3_aa: CASSQGDRAIGNTIYF; cdr3_nt: TGTGCCAGCAGCCAAGGGGACAGGGCAATTGGAAACACCATATATTTT
j_call: TRBJ2-3; v_call: TRBV4-3; d_call: .; clone_size: once; cdr3_aa: CASSQDPAGSTDTQYF; cdr3_nt: TGCGCCAGCAGCCAAGATCCAGCAGGGAGCACAGATACGCAGTATTTT
j_call: TRBJ2-7; v_call: TRBV9; d_call: TRBD2; clone_size: .; cdr3_aa: CASSPRTSGIAYEQYF; cdr3_nt: TGTGCCAGCAGCCCAAGGACTAGCGGGATTGCCTACGAGCAGTACTTC
j_call: TRBJ2-3; v_call: TRBV11-2; d_call: .; clone_size: .; cdr3_aa: CASSDTRLEYTDTQYF; cdr3_nt: TGTGCCAGCAGCGATACTAGACTTGAATACACAGATACGCAGTATTTT
j_call: TRBJ2-7; v_call: TRBV2; d_call: .; clone_size: .; cdr3_aa: CASSRLGVGAYEQYF; cdr3_nt: TGTGCCAGCAGTAGGCTGGGGGTGGGAGCCTACGAGCAGTACTTC
j_call: TRBJ2-7; v_call: TRBV9; d_call: .; clone_size: once; cdr3_aa: CASSVTGQGPYEQYF; cdr3_nt: TGTGCCAGCAGCGTAACGGGCCAAGGACCCTACGAGCAGTACTTC
j_call: TRBJ2-3; v_call: TRBV21-1; d_call: .; clone_size: .; cdr3_aa: CASSKALGVNTQYF; cdr3_nt: TGTGCCAGCAGCAAAGCGCTCGGAGTAAATACGCAGTATTTT
j_call: TRBJ1-1; v_call: TRBV7-9; d_call: TRBD1; clone_size: few; cdr3_aa: CASSSGQGNTEAFF; cdr3_nt: TGTGCCAGCAGCTCGGGACAGGGGAACACTGAAGCTTTCTTT
j_call: TRBJ2-1; v_call: TRBV9; d_call: .; clone_size: .; cdr3_aa: CASSVEGRVNNEQFF; cdr3_nt: TGTGCCAGCAGCGTAGAAGGTAGGGTGAACAATGAGCAGTTCTTC
j_call: TRBJ2-1; v_call: TRBV19; d_call: .; clone_size: .; cdr3_aa: CASSMAHGDEQFF; cdr3_nt: TGTGCCAGTAGTATGGCTCACGGTGATGAGCAGTTCTTC
j_call: TRBJ2-1; v_call: TRBV9; d_call: .; clone_size: .; cdr3_aa: CASSVAAAVDEQFF; cdr3_nt: TGTGCCAGCAGCGTAGCGGCAGCGGTAGATGAGCAGTTCTTC
j_call: TRBJ1-1; v_call: TRBV6-6; d_call: .; clone_size: .; cdr3_aa: CASRPGGGTEAFF; cdr3_nt: TGTGCCAGCAGGCCGGGAGGGGGCACTGAAGCTTTCTTT
j_call: TRBJ1-3; v_call: TRBV5-1; d_call: .; clone_size: .; cdr3_aa: CASSLPHGKGPSGNTIYF; cdr3_nt: TGCGCCAGCAGCCTACCCCACGGCAAGGGGCCTTCTGGAAACACCATATATTTT
j_call: TRBJ2-1; v_call: TRBV5-4; d_call: TRBD1; clone_size: once; cdr3_aa: CASSLKPYHRDSSYNEQFF; cdr3_nt: TGTGCCAGCAGCTTGAAACCTTATCACCGGGACAGCTCCTACAATGAGCAGTTCTTC
j_call: TRBJ2-3; v_call: TRBV5-5; d_call: .; clone_size: .; cdr3_aa: CASSFGLGTDTQYF; cdr3_nt: TGTGCCAGCAGCTTCGGCCTAGGAACAGATACGCAGTATTTT
j_call: TRBJ2-1; v_call: TRBV19; d_call: TRBD2; clone_size: .; cdr3_aa: CASSYGEGYNEQFF; cdr3_nt: TGTGCCAGTAGTTACGGGGAGGGATACAATGAGCAGTTCTTC
j_call: TRBJ2-5; v_call: TRBV5-1; d_call: .; clone_size: once; cdr3_aa: CASSLELTQYF; cdr3_nt: TGCGCCAGCAGCTTGGAATTGACCCAGTACTTC
j_call: TRBJ2-7; v_call: TRBV7-2; d_call: TRBD2; clone_size: .; cdr3_aa: CASSSPTSGGANYYEQYF; cdr3_nt: TGTGCCAGCAGCTCGCCGACTAGCGGGGGAGCGAACTACTACGAGCAGTACTTC
j_call: TRBJ1-2; v_call: TRBV27; d_call: TRBD1; clone_size: .; cdr3_aa: CASSPQGGAHGYTF; cdr3_nt: TGTGCCAGCAGTCCCCAGGGGGGGGCGCATGGCTACACCTTC
j_call: TRBJ2-7; v_call: TRBV19; d_call: .; clone_size: .; cdr3_aa: CASSISGVNHEQYF; cdr3_nt: TGTGCCAGTAGTATTTCGGGAGTAAACCACGAGCAGTACTTC
j_call: TRBJ2-7; v_call: TRBV27; d_call: TRBD2; clone_size: .; cdr3_aa: CASSLSRLAGRTYEQYF; cdr3_nt: TGTGCCAGCAGTTTATCCCGCCTAGCGGGAAGAACCTACGAGCAGTACTTC
j_call: TRBJ1-2; v_call: TRBV2; d_call: .; clone_size: .; cdr3_aa: CASSEGDGAVYGYTF; cdr3_nt: TGTGCCAGCAGTGAAGGGGACGGAGCAGTCTATGGCTACACCTTC
j_call: TRBJ2-7; v_call: TRBV14; d_call: .; clone_size: .; cdr3_aa: CASSHGYEQYF; cdr3_nt: TGTGCCAGCAGCCACGGGTACGAGCAGTACTTC
j_call: TRBJ1-2; v_call: TRBV9; d_call: .; clone_size: .; cdr3_aa: CASSVEGGKFGYTF; cdr3_nt: TGTGCCAGCAGCGTAGAAGGAGGGAAGTTTGGCTACACCTTC